Shown below are 29 T cell receptor beta chains from a single sample sequenced in a study of blood T cell repertoires in COVID-19. The assay was immunoSEQ multiplex PCR, and TCRdb's table has in-frame clones only and misses some. The repertoire has about 180,000 clones, around 80% of them found once; the top ten carry approximately 7%. Material for sequencing was peripheral blood. All receptors derive from an older man with active or convalescent COVID-19.

The genes are TRBV6-5 and TRBJ1-1, with 7 positions matching TRBD1. The CDR3 totals 15 residues. V lost 3 bases to trimming and J lost 0 bases; unmatched junction nucleotides: 4. Looked up from germline, CDR1 is MNHEY and CDR2 is SVGAGI. In DNA, the CDR3 is TGTGCCAGCAGTTATCAAACAGGGGTGAACACTGAAGCTTTCTTT. The encoded protein is CASSYQTGVNTEAFF.

This sequence joins TRBV6-5 and TRBJ2-1; 16 bases are shared with TRBD2. The CDR3 runs to 16 residues. Germline V gene sequence: CDR1 MNHEY, CDR2 SVGAGI. The V gene end was trimmed by 2 bases and the J gene end by 7 bases; junction bases not matched to a gene: 2. CDR3 nucleotide sequence: TGTGCCAGCAGTTACGGGACTAGCGGGAGGGGGAATGAGCAGTTCTTC. Translated, it gives CASSYGTSGRGNEQFF.

The chain has TRBV5-1 and TRBJ2-1, with 10 nucleotides matching TRBD1. With 3 bases clipped from V and 5 bases from J, the junction kept 11 bases outside the gene matches. Germline-derived CDR1 and CDR2 are SGHRS and YFSETQ. This CDR3 has 17 residues. CDR3 bases: TGCGCCAGCAGCTCCAAGCCTCCGGGACAGGGGAACAATGAGCAGTTCTTC. This translates into CASSSKPPGQGNNEQFF.

This sequence joins TRBV18 and TRBJ2-3; the match to TRBD2 covers 9 bases. Germline values: CDR1 KGHSH, CDR2 LQKENI. The length of the CDR3 is 15 residues. After removal of 3 bases from V and 5 bases from J, the junction contained 6 bases not matched to a gene. The CDR3 sequence is CASSPSISGRDTQYF. The CDR3 DNA is TGTGCCAGCTCACCGTCCATTAGCGGGAGAGATACGCAGTATTTT.

The chain carries TRBV4-3 and TRBJ1-1; D remains unclear. The CDR3 is 16 residues long. Per germline, CDR1 LGHNA and CDR2 YSLEER. Trimming shortened V by 1 base and J by 5 bases, and 17 bases separated the two germline ends. CDR3 nucleotides: TGCGCCAGCAGCCAAGGGTTGCTCGGAATCGGGACTGAAGCTTTCTTT. It specifies CASSQGLLGIGTEAFF.

The rearrangement uses TRBV9 and TRBJ1-1; the D is unclear. The germline V gene encodes CDR1 SGDLS and CDR2 YYNGEE. The CDR3 length is 14 residues. Trimming took 0 bases from V and 3 from J, leaving 9 bases between them. CDR3 sequence (DNA): TGTGCCAGCAGCGTAGATTCCCAATACACTGAAGCTTTCTTT. This sequence encodes CASSVDSQYTEAFF.

The chain recombines TRBV6-2 or TRBV6-3 with TRBJ1-6; D perhaps matches TRBD1 (5 bases). CDR3 length equals 16 residues. CDR1 and CDR2 from the germline V gene are MNHEY and SVGEGT. With 6 bases removed from V and 8 bases from J, the gap between germline ends came to 20 bases. CDR3 loop: CASSFLGQVGDSPLHF. Written as DNA, the CDR3 is TGTGCCAGCAGCTTCTTGGGGCAGGTTGGTGATTCACCCCTCCACTTT.

This clone turned up a few times. The V call is TRBV6-5, the J call TRBJ2-2; 7 bases agree with TRBD1. Germline CDR1 reads MNHEY; CDR2 reads SVGAGI. The ends lost 11 bases at V and 0 bases at J; junction bases unmatched: 6. This CDR3 has 14 residues. CDR3 DNA sequence: TGTGCCGGTCGACAGGGAGCGAACACCGGGGAGCTGTTTTTT. This codes for CAGRQGANTGELFF.

This clone was counted between two and nine times. This chain links TRBV6-5 with TRBJ1-1, with 8 bases aligning to TRBD1. Looked up from germline, CDR1 is MNHEY and CDR2 is SVGAGI. This CDR3 comprises 14 residues. The V gene end was trimmed by 0 bases and the J gene end by 7 bases; junction bases not matched to a gene: 4. The CDR3 sequence is CASSYSRTGNEAFF. CDR3 bases: TGTGCCAGCAGTTACTCGAGGACAGGGAATGAAGCTTTCTTT.

The chain combines TRBV7-2 with TRBJ2-2; TRBD2 is a possible D gene (5 bases). This CDR3 spans 14 amino acids. V was trimmed by 4 bases and J by 5 bases, leaving 11 bases between them. Germline V lookup: CDR1 SGHTA, CDR2 FQGNSA. CDR3 protein: CASSSSPGTGELFF. Here the CDR3 DNA reads TGTGCCAGCAGCTCGAGCCCGGGGACCGGGGAGCTGTTTTTT.

The V gene is TRBV7-2, the J gene TRBJ2-1; the match to TRBD2 covers 9 bases. CDR1 and CDR2 (germline): SGHTA, FQGNSA. V shed 4 bases, J shed 7 bases, and the junction held 14 bases outside the gene matches. The CDR3 spans 17 residues. The CDR3 region is CASSSRGSGGSRNEQFF. The CDR3 DNA is TGTGCCAGCAGCTCCCGGGGGAGCGGGGGGTCTCGGAATGAGCAGTTCTTC.

The chain is built from TRBV7-2 and TRBJ2-2; the match to TRBD1 covers 9 bases. The CDR3 is 15 amino acids. The V segment lost 2 bases and the J segment 4 bases; nucleotides outside the gene matches: 2. In germline, CDR1 is SGHTA, CDR2 FQGNSA. CDR3 DNA sequence: TGTGCCAGCAGCTTACGACAGGGGGGCACCGGGGAGCTGTTTTTT. Translated: CASSLRQGGTGELFF.

V and J are TRBV6-5 and TRBJ2-7; D remains ambiguous. Germline V gene data show CDR1 as MNHEY and CDR2 as SVGAGI. Trimming removed 8 bases at V and 5 bases at J, with 16 bases between. This CDR3 contains 13 residues. This chain's CDR3 is CASSGNLEDEQYF. CDR3 coding DNA: TGTGCCAGCTCCGGTAACCTCGAGGACGAGCAGTACTTC.

This chain connects TRBV6-5 to TRBJ1-2; TRBD1 matches at 10 bases. This CDR3 spans 14 amino acids. Trimming at V came to 2 bases and at J to 8 bases, leaving 5 bases not matched to a gene. The germline gives CDR1 MNHEY, CDR2 SVGAGI. In DNA form, the CDR3 reads TGTGCCAGCAGTTACGCGGACAGGGGGAACGGCTACACCTTC. It yields the protein CASSYADRGNGYTF.

The chain links TRBV27 to TRBJ1-5; 8 nucleotides line up with TRBD1. V shed 6 bases, J shed 6 bases, and the junction held 10 bases outside the gene matches. The CDR3 is 15 residues long. CDR1 is MNHEY, CDR2 SMNVEV, per germline (reference sequence). The CDR3 loop is CASRPRQGLSQPQHF. The CDR3 coding sequence is TGTGCCAGCAGGCCTAGACAGGGGCTCAGTCAGCCCCAGCATTTT.

This rearrangement joins TRBV9 to TRBJ2-3; TRBD2 agrees at 11 bases. The germline gives CDR1 SGDLS, CDR2 YYNGEE. The V segment lost 1 base and the J segment 1 base; nucleotides outside the gene matches: 5. The CDR3 totals 17 residues. The DNA of the CDR3 is TGTGCCAGCAGCGTAAGGGAGGGACTAGCGGGCACAGATACGCAGTATTTT. This codes for CASSVREGLAGTDTQYF. Looking up the rest from reference TRBV9 and TRBJ2-3 gives the full variable domain: DSGVTQTPKHLITATGQRVTLRCSPRSGDLSVYWYQQSLDQGLQFLIQYYNGEERAKGNILERFSAQQFPDLHSELNLSSLELGDSALYFCASSVREGLAGTDTQYFGPGTRLTVL.

V gene TRBV19 combines with J gene TRBJ1-4; D ambiguous. The CDR3 is 16 amino acids. Germline V gene lookup returns CDR1 LNHDA and CDR2 SQIVND (reference sequence). Between the trimmed V and J ends, which lost 8 bases and 8 bases, there was a span of 24 bases. Written as DNA, the CDR3 is TGTGCCAGTTCCGCCTTCTCGGAAGGCCGGAGGGAAAAACTGTTTTTT. Its protein is CASSAFSEGRREKLFF.

For the CDR3, the DNA is TGTGCCATTCAGGGGGCCGGCGACTATGGCTACACCTTC. Residues: CAIQGAGDYGYTF. The chain recombines TRBV19 with TRBJ1-2, with 8 bases that match TRBD1. The CDR3 length is 13 residues. Trimming took 10 bases from V and 3 from J; bases not matched to a gene: 7. Germline CDR1 and CDR2: LNHDA and SQIVND (reference sequence).

V gene TRBV5-1 combines with J gene TRBJ1-1, with D possibly matching TRBD1 (6 bases). V dropped 0 bases and J dropped 5 bases, with 14 bases sitting between them. CDR1 and CDR2 (germline): SGHRS, YFSETQ. This CDR3 is 15 amino acids long. The CDR3 nucleotides are TGCGCCAGCAGCTTGGGGACAGCTGCGGTAACTGAAGCTTTCTTT. Amino acid sequence: CASSLGTAAVTEAFF.

J is TRBJ2-5 and V is TRBV6-2 or TRBV6-3, with a possible D match to TRBD1 (5 bases). There are 14 residues in the CDR3. Looked up from germline, CDR1 is MNHEY and CDR2 is SVGEGT. V gave up 6 bases and J gave up 5 bases, with 16 bases separating them. In nucleotides, the CDR3 is TGTGCCAGCAGATACGGACAAGTCTGGGAGACCCAGTACTTC. Protein: CASRYGQVWETQYF.

The V and J genes are TRBV2 and TRBJ1-2; D not certain. CDR1 is SNHLY, CDR2 FYNNEI, per germline. CDR3 length: 15 residues. V was trimmed by 5 bases and J by 1 base, leaving 14 bases between them. The CDR3 DNA sequence: TGTGCCAGCAGTACTAATCTAGTACGTAACTATGGCTACACCTTC. The encoded protein is CASSTNLVRNYGYTF.

This clone has just a few counts. The CDR3 here is CASSRQGLDEQYF. For the CDR3, the DNA is TGTGCCAGCAGCCGACAGGGTCTTGACGAGCAGTACTTC. V gene TRBV14 combines with J gene TRBJ2-7, with TRBD1 matching 7 bases. V lost 4 bases and J lost 5; bases outside the gene matches: 5. CDR3 length: 13 amino acids. Germline V gene lookup returns CDR1 SGHDN and CDR2 FVKESK.

The chain is built from TRBV4-3 and TRBJ2-7; the match to TRBD1 covers 9 bases. Germline trimming cut 5 bases from V and 6 bases from J; bases unmatched to any gene: 14. Germline V gene lookup returns CDR1 LGHNA and CDR2 YSLEER. This CDR3 region has 16 residues. The CDR3 sequence: CASSLQGWDREAEQYF. The CDR3, as DNA: TGCGCCAGCAGCTTACAGGGATGGGACAGGGAAGCCGAGCAGTACTTC.

This chain joins TRBV5-1 and TRBJ1-2; the D gene is possibly TRBD1 (6 bases). V dropped 3 bases and J dropped 0 bases, with 9 bases sitting between them. This CDR3 is built from 14 residues. The V gene's germline CDR1 is SGHRS and CDR2 YFSETQ. CDR3 amino acids: CASSSDSPNYGYTF. The CDR3 coding sequence is TGCGCCAGCAGCTCGGACAGTCCTAACTATGGCTACACCTTC.

This sequence joins TRBV30 and TRBJ2-3; 9 bases fit TRBD1. J gave up 3 bases and V 5 bases, and 9 bases lay outside the gene matches. In germline, CDR1 is GTSNPN, CDR2 SVGIG (reference sequence). The length of the CDR3 is 15 residues. CDR3: CAWAAWDRATDTQYF. CDR3 coding DNA: TGTGCCTGGGCTGCCTGGGACAGGGCGACAGATACGCAGTATTTT.

On this clone: The junction departs from germline at one end; a sequencing error may be responsible. The chain employs TRBV30 and TRBJ1-5, with D possibly being TRBD1 (5 bases). The germline V gene encodes CDR1 GTSNPN and CDR2 SVGIG (reference sequence). The CDR3 spans 13 residues. The CDR3 region has the DNA TGTGCATGGACCCAGGGTAGCCACCAGCCCCAGCATTTT. It encodes CAWTQGSHQPQHF.

The genes are TRBV6-5 and TRBJ1-5, with D unresolved. V gave up 4 bases and J gave up 6 bases, with 7 bases separating them. The CDR3 covers 12 residues. Germline V gives CDR1 MNHEY, CDR2 SVGAGI. The CDR3 DNA follows: TGTGCCAGCAGTTCTCCAGGTCAGCCCCAGCATTTT. Encoded protein: CASSSPGQPQHF.

The chain recombines TRBV6-5 with TRBJ2-5, with a weak D call TRBD2 (6 bases). Germline CDR1 is MNHEY and CDR2 is SVGAGI. CDR3 length: 13 residues. Trimming took 6 bases from V and 4 from J, leaving 12 bases between them. The CDR3 is CASRPQGGETQYF. The CDR3, as DNA: TGTGCCAGCAGGCCCCAGGGAGGAGAGACCCAGTACTTC.

This clone was counted many times. Other DNA sequences in this sample translate to the same CDR3. The chain uses TRBV5-5 and TRBJ2-2; 9 bases align to TRBD2. CDR1 is SGHKS, CDR2 YYEKEE, per germline (reference sequence). V shed 3 bases, J shed 6 bases, and the junction held 12 bases outside the gene matches. The length of the CDR3 is 17 residues. This CDR3 is CASSWIPRGGAAGELFF. The CDR3 DNA reads TGTGCCAGCAGCTGGATTCCTCGCGGGGGGGCGGCCGGGGAGCTGTTTTTT.